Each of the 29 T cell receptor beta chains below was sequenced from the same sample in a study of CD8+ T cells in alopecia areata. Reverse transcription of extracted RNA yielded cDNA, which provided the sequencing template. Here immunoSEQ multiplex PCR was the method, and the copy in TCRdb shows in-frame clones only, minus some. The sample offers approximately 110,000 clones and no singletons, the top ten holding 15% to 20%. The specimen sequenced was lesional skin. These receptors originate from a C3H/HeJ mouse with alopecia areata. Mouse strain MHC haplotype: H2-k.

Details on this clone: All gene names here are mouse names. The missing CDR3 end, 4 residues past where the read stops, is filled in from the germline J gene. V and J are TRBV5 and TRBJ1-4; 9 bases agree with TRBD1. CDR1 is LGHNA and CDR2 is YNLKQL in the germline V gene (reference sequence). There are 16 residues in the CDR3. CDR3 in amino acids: CASSQGRDRVSERLFF. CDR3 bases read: TGTGCCAGCAGCCAAGGCCGGGACAGGGTTTCCGAA.

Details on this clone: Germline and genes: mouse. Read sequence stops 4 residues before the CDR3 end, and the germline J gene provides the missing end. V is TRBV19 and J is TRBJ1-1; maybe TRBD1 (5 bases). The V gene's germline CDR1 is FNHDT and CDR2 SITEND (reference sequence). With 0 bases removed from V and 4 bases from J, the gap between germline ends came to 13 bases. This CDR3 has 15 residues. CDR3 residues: CASSIDWTRGTEVFF. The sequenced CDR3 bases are TGTGCCAGCAGTATAGATTGGACAAGGGGCACA.

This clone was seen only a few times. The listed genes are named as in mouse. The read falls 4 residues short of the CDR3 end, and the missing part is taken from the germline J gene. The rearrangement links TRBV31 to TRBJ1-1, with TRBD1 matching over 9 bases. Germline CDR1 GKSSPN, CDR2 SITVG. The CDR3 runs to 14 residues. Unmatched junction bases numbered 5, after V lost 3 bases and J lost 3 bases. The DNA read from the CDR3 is TGTGCCTGGAGCCTACAGGGGGCGGACACA. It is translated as CAWSLQGADT. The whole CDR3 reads CAWSLQGADTEVFF.

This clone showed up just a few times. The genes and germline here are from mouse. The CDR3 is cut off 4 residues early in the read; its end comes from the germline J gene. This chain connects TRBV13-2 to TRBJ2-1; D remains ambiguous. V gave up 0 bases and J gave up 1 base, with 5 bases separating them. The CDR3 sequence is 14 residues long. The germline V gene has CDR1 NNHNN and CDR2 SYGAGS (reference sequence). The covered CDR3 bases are TGTGCCAGCGGTGATGCAACAAACTATGCT. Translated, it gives CASGDATNYA. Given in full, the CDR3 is CASGDATNYAEQFF.

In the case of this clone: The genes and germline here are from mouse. The CDR3 bases that were read are TGCACCTGCAGTGCGCCGGGACAGGGGGCGACAGAA. Residues: CTCSAPGQGATE. In full, the CDR3 reads CTCSAPGQGATETLYF. V is TRBV1 and J is TRBJ2-3; 12 bases match TRBD1. Sequencing ends 4 residues short of the CDR3 end; the germline J gene provides the rest. The CDR3 contains 16 residues. Germline V gene sequence: CDR1 NSQYPW, CDR2 LRSPGD (reference sequence). Trimming removed 3 bases from V and 4 bases from J; junction bases left unmatched: 5.

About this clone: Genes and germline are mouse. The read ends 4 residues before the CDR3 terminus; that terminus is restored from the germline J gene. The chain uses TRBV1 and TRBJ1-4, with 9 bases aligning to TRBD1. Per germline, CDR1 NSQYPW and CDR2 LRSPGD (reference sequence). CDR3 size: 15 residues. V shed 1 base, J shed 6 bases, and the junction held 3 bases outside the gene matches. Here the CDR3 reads CTCSAGDRVDERLFF. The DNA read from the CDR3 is TGCACCTGCAGTGCAGGGGACAGGGTAGACGAA. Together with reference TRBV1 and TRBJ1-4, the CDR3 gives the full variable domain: VTLLEQNPRWRLVPRGQAVNLRCILKNSQYPWMSWYQQDLQKQLQWLFTLRSPGDKEVKSLPGADYLATRVTDTELRLQVANMSQGRTLYCTCSAGDRVDERLFFGHGTKLSVL.

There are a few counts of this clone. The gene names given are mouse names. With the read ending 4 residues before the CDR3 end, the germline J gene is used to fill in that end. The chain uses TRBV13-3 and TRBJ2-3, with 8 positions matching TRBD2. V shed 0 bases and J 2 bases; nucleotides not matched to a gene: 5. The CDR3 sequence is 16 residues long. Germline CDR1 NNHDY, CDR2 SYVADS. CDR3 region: CASSDVLGGFAETLYF. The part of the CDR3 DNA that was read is TGTGCCAGCAGTGATGTGCTGGGGGGTTTTGCAGAA.

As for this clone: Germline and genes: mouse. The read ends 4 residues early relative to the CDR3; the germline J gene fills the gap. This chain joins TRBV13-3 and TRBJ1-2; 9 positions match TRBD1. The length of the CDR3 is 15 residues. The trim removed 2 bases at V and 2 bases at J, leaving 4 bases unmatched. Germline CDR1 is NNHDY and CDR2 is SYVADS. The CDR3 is CASSERGTGNSDYTF. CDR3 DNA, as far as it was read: TGTGCCAGCAGTGAACGCGGGACAGGGAACTCC.

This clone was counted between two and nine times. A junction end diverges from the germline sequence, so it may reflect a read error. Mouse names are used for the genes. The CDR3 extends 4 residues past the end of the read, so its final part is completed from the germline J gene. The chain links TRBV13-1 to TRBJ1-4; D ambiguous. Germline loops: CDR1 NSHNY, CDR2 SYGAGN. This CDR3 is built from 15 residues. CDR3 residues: CAGSDEQLSNERLFF. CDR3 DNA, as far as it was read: TGTGCCGGCAGTGATGAACAGCTTTCCAACGAA.

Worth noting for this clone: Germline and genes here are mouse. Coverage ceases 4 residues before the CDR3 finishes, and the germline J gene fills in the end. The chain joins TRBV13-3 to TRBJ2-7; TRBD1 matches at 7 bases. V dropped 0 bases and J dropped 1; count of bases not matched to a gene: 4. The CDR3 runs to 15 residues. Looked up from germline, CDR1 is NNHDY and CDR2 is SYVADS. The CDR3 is CASSDGSGGSYEQYF. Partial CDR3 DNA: TGTGCCAGCAGTGATGGGTCAGGGGGTTCCTAT.

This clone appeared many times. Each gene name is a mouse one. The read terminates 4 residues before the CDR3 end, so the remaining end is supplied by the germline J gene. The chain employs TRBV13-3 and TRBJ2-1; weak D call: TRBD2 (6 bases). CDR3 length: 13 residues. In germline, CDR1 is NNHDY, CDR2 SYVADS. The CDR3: CASSDGLGPEQFF. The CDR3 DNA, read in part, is TGTGCCAGCAGTGATGGGCTGGGGCCT.

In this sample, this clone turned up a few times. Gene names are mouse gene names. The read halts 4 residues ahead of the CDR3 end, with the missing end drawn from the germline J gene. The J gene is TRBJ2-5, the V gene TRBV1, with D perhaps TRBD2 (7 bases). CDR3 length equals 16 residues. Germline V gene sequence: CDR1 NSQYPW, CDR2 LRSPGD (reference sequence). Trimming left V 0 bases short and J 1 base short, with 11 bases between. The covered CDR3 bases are TGCACCTGCAGTGCAGAAGGGGGGCTGGACCAAGAC. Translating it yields CTCSAEGGLDQD. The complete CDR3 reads CTCSAEGGLDQDTQYF.

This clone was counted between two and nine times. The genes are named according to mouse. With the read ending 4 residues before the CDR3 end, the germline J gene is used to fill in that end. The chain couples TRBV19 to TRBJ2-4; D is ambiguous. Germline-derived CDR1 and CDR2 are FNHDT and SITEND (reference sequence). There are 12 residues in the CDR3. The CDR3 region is CASSIDINTLYF. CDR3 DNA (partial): TGTGCCAGCAGTATAGACATAAAC. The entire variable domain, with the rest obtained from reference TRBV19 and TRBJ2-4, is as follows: GGIITQTPKFLIGQEGQKLTLKCQQNFNHDTMYWYRQDSGKGLRLIYYSITENDLQKGDLSEGYDASREKKSSFSLTVTSAQKNEMAVFLCASSIDINTLYFGAGTRLSVL.

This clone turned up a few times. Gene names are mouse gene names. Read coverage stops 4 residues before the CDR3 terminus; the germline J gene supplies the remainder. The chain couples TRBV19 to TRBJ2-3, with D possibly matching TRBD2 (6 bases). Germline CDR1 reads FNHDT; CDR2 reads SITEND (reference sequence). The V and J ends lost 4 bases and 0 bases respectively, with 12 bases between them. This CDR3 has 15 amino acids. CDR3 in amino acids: CASSRLASSAETLYF. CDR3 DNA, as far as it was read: TGTGCCAGCAGTCGACTGGCCAGTAGTGCAGAA.

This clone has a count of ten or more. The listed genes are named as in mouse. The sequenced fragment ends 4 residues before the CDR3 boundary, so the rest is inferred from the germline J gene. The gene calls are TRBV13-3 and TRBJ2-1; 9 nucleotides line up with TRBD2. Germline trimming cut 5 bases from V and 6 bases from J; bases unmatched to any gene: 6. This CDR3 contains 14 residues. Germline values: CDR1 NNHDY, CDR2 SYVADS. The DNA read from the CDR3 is TGTGCCAGCAGGAACTGGGGGGTGGGTGCT. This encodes CASRNWGVGA. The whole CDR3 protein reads CASRNWGVGAEQFF.

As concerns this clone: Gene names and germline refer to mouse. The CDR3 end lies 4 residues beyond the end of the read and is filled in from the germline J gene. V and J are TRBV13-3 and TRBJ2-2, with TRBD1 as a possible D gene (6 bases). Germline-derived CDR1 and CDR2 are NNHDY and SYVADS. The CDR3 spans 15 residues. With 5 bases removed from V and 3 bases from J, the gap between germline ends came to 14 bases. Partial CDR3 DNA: TGTGCCAGCAGGTCAGGGGAGTTTCACACCGGG. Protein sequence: CASRSGEFHTG. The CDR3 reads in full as CASRSGEFHTGQLYF.

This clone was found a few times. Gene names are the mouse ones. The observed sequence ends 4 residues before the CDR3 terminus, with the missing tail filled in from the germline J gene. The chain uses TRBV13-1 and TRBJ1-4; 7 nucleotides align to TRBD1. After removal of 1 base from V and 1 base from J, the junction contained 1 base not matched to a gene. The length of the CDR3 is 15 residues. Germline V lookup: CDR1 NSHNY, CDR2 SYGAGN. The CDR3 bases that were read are TGTGCCAGCAGTGATTGGGACAGTTCCAACGAA. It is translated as CASSDWDSSNE. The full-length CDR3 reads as CASSDWDSSNERLFF.

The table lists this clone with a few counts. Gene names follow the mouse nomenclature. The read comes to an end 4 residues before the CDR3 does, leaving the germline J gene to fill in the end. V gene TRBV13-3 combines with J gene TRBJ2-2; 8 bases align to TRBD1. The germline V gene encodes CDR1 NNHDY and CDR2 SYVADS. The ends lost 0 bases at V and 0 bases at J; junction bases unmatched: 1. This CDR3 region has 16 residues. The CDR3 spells CASSDVGQANTGQLYF. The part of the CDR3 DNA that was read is TGTGCCAGCAGTGATGTGGGACAGGCAAACACCGGG.

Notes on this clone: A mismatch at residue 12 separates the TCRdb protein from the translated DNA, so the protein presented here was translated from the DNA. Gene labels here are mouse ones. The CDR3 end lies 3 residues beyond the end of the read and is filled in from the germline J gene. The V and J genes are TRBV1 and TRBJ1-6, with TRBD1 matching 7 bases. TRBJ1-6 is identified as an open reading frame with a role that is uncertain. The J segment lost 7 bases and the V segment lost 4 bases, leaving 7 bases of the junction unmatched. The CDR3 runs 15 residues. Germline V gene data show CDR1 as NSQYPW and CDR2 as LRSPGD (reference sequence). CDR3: CTCSVNRGGNSPLYF. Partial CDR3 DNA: TGCACCTGCAGTGTAAACAGGGGAGGAAATTCGCCC.

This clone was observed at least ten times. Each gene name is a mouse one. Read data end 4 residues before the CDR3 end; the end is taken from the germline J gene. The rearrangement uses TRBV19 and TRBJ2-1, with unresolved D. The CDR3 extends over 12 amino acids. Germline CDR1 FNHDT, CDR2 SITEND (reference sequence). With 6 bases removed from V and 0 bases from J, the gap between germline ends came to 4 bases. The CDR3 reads CASTSNYAEQFF. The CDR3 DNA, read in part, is TGTGCCAGCACCAGTAACTATGCT. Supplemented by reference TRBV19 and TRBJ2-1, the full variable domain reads GGIITQTPKFLIGQEGQKLTLKCQQNFNHDTMYWYRQDSGKGLRLIYYSITENDLQKGDLSEGYDASREKKSSFSLTVTSAQKNEMAVFLCASTSNYAEQFFGPGTRLTVL.

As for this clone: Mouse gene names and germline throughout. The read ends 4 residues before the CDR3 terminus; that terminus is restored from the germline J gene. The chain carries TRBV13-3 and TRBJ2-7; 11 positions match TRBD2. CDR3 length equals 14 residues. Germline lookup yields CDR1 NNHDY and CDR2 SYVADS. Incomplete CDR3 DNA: TGTGCCAGCAGCTCCGACTGGGGGGGATAT. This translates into CASSSDWGGY. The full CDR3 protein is CASSSDWGGYEQYF.

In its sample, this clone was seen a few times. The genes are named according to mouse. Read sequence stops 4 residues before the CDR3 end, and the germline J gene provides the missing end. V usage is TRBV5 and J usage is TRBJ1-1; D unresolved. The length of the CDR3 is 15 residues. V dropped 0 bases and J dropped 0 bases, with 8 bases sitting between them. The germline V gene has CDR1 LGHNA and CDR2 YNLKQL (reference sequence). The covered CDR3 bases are TGTGCCAGCAGCCAAGAGGACTTAGCAAACACA. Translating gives CASSQEDLANT. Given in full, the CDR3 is CASSQEDLANTEVFF.

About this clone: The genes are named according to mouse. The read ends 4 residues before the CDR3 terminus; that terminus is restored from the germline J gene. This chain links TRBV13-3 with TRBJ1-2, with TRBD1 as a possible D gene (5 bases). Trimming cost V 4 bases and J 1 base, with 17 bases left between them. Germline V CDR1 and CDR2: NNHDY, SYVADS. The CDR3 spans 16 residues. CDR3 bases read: TGTGCCAGCAGTCCTGGACATAGGGGTTTAAACTCC. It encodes CASSPGHRGLNS. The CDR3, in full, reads CASSPGHRGLNSDYTF.

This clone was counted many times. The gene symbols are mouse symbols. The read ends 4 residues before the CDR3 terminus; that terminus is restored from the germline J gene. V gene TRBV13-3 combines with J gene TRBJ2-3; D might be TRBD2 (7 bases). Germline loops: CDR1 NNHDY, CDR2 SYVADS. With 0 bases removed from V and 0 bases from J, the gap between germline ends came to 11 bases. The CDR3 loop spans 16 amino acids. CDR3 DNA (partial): TGTGCCAGCAGTGATGATCTGGGGGCTAGTGCAGAA. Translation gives CASSDDLGASAE. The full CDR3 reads CASSDDLGASAETLYF.

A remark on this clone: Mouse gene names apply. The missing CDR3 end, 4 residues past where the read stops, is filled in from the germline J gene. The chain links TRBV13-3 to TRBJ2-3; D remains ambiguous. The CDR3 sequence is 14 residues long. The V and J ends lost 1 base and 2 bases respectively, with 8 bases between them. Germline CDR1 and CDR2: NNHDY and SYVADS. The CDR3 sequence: CASSDPPSAETLYF. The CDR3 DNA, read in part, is TGTGCCAGCAGTGATCCCCCCTCTGCAGAA.

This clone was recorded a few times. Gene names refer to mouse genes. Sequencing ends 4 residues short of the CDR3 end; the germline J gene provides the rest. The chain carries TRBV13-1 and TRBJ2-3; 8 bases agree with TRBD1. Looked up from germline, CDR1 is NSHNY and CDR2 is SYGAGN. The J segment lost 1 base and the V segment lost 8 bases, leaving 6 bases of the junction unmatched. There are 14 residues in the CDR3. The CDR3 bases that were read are TGTGCCAGTTCAGGGGGCGTGGGTGCAGAA. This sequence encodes CASSGGVGAE. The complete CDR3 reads CASSGGVGAETLYF.

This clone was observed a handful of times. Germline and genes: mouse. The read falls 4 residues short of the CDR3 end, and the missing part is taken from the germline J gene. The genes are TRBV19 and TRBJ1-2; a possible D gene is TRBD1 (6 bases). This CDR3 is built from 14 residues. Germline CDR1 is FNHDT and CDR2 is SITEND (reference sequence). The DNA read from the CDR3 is TGTGCCAGCAGTCCGGACTGGGGGGGCGCC. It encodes CASSPDWGGA. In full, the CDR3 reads CASSPDWGGADYTF.

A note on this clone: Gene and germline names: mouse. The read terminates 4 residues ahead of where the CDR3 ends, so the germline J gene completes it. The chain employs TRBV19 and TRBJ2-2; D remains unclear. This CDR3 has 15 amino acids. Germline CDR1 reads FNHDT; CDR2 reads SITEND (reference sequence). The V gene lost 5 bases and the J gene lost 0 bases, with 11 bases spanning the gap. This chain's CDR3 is CASRQRPSNTGQLYF. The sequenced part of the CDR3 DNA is TGTGCCAGCAGACAGAGGCCTTCAAACACCGGG.

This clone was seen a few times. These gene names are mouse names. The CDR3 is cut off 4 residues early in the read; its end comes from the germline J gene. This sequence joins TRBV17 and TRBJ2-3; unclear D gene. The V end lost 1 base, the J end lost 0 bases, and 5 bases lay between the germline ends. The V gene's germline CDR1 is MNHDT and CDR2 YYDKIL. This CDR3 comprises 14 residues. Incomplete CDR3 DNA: TGTGCTAGCAGTAGAGGACTTAGTGCAGAA. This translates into CASSRGLSAE. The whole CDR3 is CASSRGLSAETLYF.